This T cell receptor (beta chain) is from a study of monozygotic twins with inflammatory bowel disease. After re-calling the 5' RACE reads, TCRdb lists one entry per CDR3 protein, DNA absent. The sample's table shows fewer than 400,000 distinct CDR3 sequences. This receptor was taken from a human donor with ulcerative colitis or Crohn's disease, or a healthy co-twin of an affected twin (not recorded which). Sequencing input: blood.

This chain's CDR3 is CASSYSPRDRGYEQYF. V and J are TRBV6-5 and TRBJ2-7; the D call of TRBD1 rests on TCRdb alone, since no DNA is present to check it. In germline, CDR1 is MNHEY, CDR2 SVGAGI. This CDR3 has 16 residues.